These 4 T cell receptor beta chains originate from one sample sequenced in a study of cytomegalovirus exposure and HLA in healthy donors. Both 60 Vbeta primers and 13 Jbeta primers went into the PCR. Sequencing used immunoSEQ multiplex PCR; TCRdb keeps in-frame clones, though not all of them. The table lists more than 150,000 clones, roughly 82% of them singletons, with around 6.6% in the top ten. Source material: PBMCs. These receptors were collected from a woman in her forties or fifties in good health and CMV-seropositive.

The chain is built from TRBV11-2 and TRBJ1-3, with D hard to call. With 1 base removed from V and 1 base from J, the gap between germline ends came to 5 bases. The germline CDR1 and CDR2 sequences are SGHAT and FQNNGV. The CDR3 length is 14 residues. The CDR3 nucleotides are TGTGCCAGCAGCTTAGCGGGGTCTGGAAACACCATATATTTT. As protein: CASSLAGSGNTIYF.

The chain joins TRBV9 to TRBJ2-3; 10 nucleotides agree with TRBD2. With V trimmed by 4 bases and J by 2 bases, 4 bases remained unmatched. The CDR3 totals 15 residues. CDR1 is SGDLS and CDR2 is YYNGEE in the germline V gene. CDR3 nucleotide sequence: TGTGCCAGCAGCCCCCTAGCGGGGGCCACAGATACGCAGTATTTT. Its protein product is CASSPLAGATDTQYF.

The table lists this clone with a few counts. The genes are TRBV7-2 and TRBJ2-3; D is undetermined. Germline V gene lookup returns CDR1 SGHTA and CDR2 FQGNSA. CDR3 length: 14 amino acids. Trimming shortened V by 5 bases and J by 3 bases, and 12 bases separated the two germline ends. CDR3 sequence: CASSPGLRTDTQYF. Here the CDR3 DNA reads TGTGCCAGCAGCCCTGGTTTGAGAACAGATACGCAGTATTTT.

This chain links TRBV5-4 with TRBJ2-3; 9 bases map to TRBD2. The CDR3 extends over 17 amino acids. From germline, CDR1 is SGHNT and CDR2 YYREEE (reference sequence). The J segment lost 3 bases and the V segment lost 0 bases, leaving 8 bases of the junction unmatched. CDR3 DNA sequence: TGTGCCAGCAGCTTGGCCGTGGGCGGGGGGGCGACAGATACGCAGTATTTT. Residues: CASSLAVGGGATDTQYF.